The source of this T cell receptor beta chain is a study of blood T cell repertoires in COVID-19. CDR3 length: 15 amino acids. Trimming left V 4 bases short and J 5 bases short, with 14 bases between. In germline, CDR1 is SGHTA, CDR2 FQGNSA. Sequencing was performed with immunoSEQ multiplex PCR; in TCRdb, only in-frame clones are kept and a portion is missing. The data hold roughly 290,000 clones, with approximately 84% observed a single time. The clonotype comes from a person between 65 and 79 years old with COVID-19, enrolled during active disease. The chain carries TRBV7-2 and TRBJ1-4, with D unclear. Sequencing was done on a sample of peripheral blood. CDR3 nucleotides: TGTGCCAGCAGCTCTACGAGGGCGTTAAATGAAAAACTGTTTTTT. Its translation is CASSSTRALNEKLFF.